This T cell receptor beta chain appears in the sequencing data of a study of blood T cell repertoires in COVID-19. About the study: Donors in the United States, Italy and Spain gave samples during acute or convalescent COVID-19. The cDNA or gDNA used as material had been derived from T cells, B-cell-depleted T cells, or PBMCs.

Trimming took off 3 bases at V and 7 bases at J, with 12 bases between the two ends. The CDR3 is 13 amino acids. Germline V lookup: CDR1 MNHEY, CDR2 SMNVEV (reference sequence). In the original workflow: Amplified reference gene primers provided the basis for estimating nucleated cell counts. Using immunoSEQ multiplex PCR, the repertoire was profiled, and TCRdb retains in-frame clones only, with some absent. V and J calls and clone size are as listed in that table; D and trimming were resolved from the DNA. The table shows 140,000 or so clones, with roughly 88% occurring only once. This rearrangement joins TRBV27 to TRBJ2-5; tentative D call: TRBD2 (5 bases). This sequence was found in a man aged 65 to 79 with acute or convalescent COVID-19. What was sequenced was peripheral blood. The chain's CDR3 is CASSLARGLTQYF. In DNA form, the CDR3 reads TGTGCCAGCAGTTTGGCAAGAGGGTTGACCCAGTACTTC.